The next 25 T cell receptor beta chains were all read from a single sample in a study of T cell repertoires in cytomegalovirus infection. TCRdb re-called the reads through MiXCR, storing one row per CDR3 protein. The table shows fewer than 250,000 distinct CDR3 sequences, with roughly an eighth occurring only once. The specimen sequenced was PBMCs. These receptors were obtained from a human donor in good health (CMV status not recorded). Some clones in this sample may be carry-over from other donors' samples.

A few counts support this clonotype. In DNA form, the CDR3 reads TGTGCCAGCAGCTTAGCGATAGAGGGACTCTATGGCTACACCTTC. Translation gives CASSLAIEGLYGYTF. The chain recombines TRBV7-9 with TRBJ1-2, with D perhaps matching TRBD1 (5 bases). Between the trimmed V and J ends, which lost 0 bases and 4 bases, there was a span of 12 bases. The germline CDR1 and CDR2 sequences are SEHNR and FQNEAQ (reference sequence). There are 15 residues in the CDR3.

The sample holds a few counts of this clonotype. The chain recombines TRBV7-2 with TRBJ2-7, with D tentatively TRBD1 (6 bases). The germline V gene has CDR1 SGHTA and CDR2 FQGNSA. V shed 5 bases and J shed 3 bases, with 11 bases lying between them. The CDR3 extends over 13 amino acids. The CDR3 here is CASSPLQGYEQYF. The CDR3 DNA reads TGTGCCAGCAGCCCATTACAGGGCTACGAGCAGTACTTC.

CDR3 nucleotides: TGTGCCAGTAGAACTCAGAGCTCTGGAAACACCATATATTTT. Its protein is CASRTQSSGNTIYF. The genes are TRBV19 and TRBJ1-3; D remains ambiguous. The germline V gene encodes CDR1 LNHDA and CDR2 SQIVND (reference sequence). This CDR3 comprises 14 residues. With 6 bases removed from V and 0 bases from J, the gap between germline ends came to 9 bases.

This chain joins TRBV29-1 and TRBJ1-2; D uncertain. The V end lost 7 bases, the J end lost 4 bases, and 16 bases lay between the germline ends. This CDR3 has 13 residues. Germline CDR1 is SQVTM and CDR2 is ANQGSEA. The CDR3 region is CSALLTRTYGYTF. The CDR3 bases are TGCAGCGCCCTATTGACAAGAACCTATGGCTACACCTTC.

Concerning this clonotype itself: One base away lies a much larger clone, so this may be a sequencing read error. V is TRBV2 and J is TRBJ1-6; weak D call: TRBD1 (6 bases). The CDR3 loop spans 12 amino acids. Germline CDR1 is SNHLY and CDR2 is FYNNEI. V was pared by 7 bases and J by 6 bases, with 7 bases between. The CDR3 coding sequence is TGTGCCAGCAAAGGGGGTAATTCACCCCTCCACTTT. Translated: CASKGGNSPLHF.

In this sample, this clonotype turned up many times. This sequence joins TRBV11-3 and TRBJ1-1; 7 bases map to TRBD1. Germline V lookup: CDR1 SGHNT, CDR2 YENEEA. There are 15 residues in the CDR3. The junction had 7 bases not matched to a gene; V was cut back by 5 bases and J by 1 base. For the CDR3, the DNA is TGTGCCAGCAGCATCCTGGGACAGACGAACACTGAAGCTTTCTTT. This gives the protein CASSILGQTNTEAFF.

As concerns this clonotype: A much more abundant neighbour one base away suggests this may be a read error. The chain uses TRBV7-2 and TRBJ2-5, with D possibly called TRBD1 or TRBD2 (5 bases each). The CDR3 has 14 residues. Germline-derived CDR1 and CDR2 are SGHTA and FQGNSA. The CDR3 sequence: CVSSLAPGTETQYF. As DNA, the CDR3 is TGTGTCAGCAGCTTAGCCCCAGGGACCGAGACCCAGTACTTC.

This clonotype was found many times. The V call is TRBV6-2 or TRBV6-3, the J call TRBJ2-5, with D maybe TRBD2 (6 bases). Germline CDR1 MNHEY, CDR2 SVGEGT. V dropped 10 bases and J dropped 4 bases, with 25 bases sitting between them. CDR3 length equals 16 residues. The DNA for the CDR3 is TGTGCCACCGCCGGGAGCCGCGGAGATATCGGAGAGACCCAGTACTTC. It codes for CATAGSRGDIGETQYF.

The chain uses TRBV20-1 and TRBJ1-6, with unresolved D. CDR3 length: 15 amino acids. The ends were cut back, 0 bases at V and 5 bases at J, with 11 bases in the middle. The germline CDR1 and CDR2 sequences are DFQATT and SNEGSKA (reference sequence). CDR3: CSARDPASHNSPLHF. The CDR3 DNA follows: TGCAGTGCTAGAGATCCGGCCAGTCATAATTCACCCCTCCACTTT.

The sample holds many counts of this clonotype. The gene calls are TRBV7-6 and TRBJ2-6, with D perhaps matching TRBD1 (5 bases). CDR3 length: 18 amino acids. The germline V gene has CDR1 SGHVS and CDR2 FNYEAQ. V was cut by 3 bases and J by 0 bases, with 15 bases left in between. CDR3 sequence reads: CASSFQARAFSGANVLTF. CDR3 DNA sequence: TGTGCCAGCAGCTTTCAGGCCAGGGCCTTCTCTGGGGCCAACGTCCTGACTTTC.

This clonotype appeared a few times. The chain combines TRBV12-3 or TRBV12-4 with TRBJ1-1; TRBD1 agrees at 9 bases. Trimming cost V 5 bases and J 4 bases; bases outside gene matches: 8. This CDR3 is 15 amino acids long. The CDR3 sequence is CASSTNRGQGTEAFF. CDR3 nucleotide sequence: TGTGCCAGCAGTACAAACAGGGGGCAGGGCACTGAAGCTTTCTTT.

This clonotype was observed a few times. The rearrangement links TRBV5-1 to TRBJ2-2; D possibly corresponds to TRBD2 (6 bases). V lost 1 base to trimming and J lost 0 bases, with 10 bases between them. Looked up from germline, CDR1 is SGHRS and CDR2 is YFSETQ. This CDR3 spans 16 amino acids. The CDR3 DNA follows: TGCGCCAGCAGCTTGAGGAGGGAAACGAACACCGGGGAGCTGTTTTTT. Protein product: CASSLRRETNTGELFF. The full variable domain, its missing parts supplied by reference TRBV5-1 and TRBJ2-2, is KAGVTQTPRYLIKTRGQQVTLSCSPISGHRSVSWYQQTPGQGLQFLFEYFSETQRNKGNFPGRFSGRQFSNSRSEMNVSTLELGDSALYLCASSLRRETNTGELFFGEGSRLTVL.

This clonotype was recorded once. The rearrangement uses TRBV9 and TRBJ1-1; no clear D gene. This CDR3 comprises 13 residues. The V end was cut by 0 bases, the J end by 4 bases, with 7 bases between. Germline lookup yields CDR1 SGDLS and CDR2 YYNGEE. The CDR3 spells CASSVGVPTEAFF. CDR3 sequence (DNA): TGTGCCAGCAGCGTAGGAGTCCCCACTGAAGCTTTCTTT.

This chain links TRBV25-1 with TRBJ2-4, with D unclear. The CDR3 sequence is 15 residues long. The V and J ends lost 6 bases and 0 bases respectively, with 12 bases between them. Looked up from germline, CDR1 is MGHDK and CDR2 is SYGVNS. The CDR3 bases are TGTGCCAGCAGCGAAACGGGCGAAGCCAAAAACATTCAGTACTTC. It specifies CASSETGEAKNIQYF. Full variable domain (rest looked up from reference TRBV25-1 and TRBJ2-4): EADIYQTPRYLVIGTGKKITLECSQTMGHDKMYWYQQDPGMELHLIHYSYGVNSTEKGDLSSESTVSRIRTEHFPLTLESARPSHTSQYLCASSETGEAKNIQYFGAGTRLSVL.

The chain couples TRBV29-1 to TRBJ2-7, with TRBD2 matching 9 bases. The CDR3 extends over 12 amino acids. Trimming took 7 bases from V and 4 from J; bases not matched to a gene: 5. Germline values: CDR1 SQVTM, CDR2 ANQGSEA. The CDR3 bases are TGCAGCGCCCGGACTAGCGAGTACGAGCAGTACTTC. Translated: CSARTSEYEQYF.

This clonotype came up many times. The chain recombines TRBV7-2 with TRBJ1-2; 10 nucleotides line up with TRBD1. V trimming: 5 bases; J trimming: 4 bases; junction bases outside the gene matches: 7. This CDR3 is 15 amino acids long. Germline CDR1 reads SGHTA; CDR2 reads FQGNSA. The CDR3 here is CASSPGQGGIYGYTF. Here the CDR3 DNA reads TGTGCCAGCAGCCCTGGACAGGGGGGTATCTATGGCTACACCTTC. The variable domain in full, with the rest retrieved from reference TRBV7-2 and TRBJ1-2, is GAGVSQSPSNKVTEKGKDVELRCDPISGHTALYWYRQSLGQGLEFLIYFQGNSAPDKSGLPSDRFSAERTGGSVSTLTIQRTQQEDSAVYLCASSPGQGGIYGYTFGSGTRLTVV.

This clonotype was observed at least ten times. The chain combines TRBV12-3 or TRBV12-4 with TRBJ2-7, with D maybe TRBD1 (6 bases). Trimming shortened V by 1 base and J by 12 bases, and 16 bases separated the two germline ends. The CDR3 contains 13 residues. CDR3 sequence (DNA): TGTGCCAGCAGTTTAGGTACCAGGGGACGTCTGTACTTC. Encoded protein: CASSLGTRGRLYF.

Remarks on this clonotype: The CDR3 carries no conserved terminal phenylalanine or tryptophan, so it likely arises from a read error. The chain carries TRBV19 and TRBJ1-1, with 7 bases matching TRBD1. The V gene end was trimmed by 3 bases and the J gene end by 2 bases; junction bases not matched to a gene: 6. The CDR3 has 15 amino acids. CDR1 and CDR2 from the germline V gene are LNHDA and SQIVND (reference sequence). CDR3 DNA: TGTGCCAGTAGTATGCTGCTAGGGGGCAACACTGAAGCTTTCTCT. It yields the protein CASSMLLGGNTEAFS.

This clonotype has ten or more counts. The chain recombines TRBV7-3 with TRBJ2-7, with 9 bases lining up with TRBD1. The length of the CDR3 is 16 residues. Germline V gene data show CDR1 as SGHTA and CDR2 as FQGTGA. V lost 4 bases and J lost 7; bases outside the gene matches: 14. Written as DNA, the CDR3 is TGTGCCAGCAGCTCCTACCTACCGGGACAGGGCGTGGAGCAGTACTTC. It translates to CASSSYLPGQGVEQYF.

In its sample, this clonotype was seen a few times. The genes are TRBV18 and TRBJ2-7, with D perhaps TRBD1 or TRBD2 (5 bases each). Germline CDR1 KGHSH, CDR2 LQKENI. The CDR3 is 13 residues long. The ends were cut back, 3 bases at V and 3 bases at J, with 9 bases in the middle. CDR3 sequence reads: CASSPQGDYEQYF. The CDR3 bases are TGTGCCAGCTCACCGCAGGGAGACTACGAGCAGTACTTC.

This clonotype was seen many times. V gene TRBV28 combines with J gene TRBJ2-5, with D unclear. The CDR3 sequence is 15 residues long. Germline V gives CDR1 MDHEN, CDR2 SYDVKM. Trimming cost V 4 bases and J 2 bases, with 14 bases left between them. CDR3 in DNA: TGTGCCAGCAGTTCCTCACGCCCTGGGCAAGAGACCCAGTACTTC. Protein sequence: CASSSSRPGQETQYF.

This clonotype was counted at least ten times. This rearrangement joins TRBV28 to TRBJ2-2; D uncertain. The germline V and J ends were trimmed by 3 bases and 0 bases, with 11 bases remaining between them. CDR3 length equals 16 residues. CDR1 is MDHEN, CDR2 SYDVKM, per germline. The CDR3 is CASSFSWTANTGELFF. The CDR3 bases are TGTGCCAGCAGTTTTAGTTGGACCGCGAACACCGGGGAGCTGTTTTTT.

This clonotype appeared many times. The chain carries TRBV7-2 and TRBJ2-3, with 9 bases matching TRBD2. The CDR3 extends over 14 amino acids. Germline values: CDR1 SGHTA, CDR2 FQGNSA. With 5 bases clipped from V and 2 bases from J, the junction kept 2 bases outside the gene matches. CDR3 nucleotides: TGTGCCAGCAGCAAGGGACTAGCCACAGATACGCAGTATTTT. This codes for CASSKGLATDTQYF.

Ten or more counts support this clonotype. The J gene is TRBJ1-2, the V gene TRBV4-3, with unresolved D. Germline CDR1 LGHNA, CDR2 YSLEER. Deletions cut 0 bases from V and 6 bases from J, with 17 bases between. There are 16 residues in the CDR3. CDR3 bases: TGCGCCAGCAGCCAAGATAGTCCAGGCCGGCTCGATGGCTACACCTTC. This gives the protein CASSQDSPGRLDGYTF.

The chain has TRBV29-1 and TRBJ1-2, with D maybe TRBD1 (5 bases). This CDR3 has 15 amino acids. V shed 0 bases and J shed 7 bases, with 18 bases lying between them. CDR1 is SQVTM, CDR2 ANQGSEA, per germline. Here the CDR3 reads CSVEDLPGRLSGYTF. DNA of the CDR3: TGCAGCGTTGAAGACCTTCCAGGGAGGCTCAGTGGCTACACCTTC.